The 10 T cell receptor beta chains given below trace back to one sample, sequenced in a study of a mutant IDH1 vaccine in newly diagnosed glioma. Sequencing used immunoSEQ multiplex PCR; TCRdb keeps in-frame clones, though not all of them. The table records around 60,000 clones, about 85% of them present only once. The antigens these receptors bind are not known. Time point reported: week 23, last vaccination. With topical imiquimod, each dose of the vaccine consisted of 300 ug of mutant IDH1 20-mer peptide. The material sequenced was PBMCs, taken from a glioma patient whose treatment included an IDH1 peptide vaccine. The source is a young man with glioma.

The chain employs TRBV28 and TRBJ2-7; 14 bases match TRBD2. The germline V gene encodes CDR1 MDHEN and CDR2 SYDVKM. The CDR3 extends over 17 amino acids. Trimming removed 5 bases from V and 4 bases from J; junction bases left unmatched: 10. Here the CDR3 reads CASSVSGLAGGQYEQYF. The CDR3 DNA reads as TGTGCCAGCAGTGTATCCGGACTAGCGGGGGGACAATACGAGCAGTACTTC.

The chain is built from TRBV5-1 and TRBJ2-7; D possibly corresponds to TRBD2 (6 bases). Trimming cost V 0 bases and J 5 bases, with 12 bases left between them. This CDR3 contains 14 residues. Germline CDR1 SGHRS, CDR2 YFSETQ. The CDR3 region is CASSLGGGFDEQYF. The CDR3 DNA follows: TGCGCCAGCAGCTTGGGTGGGGGGTTCGACGAGCAGTACTTC.

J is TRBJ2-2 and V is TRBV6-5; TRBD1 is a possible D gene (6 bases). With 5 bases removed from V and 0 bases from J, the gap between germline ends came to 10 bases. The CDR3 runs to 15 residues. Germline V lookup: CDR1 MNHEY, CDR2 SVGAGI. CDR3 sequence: CASSGGQSNTGELFF. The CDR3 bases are TGTGCCAGCAGTGGGGGACAATCGAACACCGGGGAGCTGTTTTTT.

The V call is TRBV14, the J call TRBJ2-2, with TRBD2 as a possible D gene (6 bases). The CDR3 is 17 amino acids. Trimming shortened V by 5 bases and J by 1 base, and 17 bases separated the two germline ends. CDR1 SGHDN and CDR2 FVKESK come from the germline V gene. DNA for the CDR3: TGTGCCAGCAGCGAGAAGGGACTTTTGGGGAACACCGGGGAGCTGTTTTTT. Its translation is CASSEKGLLGNTGELFF.

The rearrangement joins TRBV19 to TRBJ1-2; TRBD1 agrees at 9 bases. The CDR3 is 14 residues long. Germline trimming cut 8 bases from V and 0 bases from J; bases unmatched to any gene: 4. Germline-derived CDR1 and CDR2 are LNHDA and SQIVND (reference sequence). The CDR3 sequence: CASLDRGTNYGYTF. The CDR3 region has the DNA TGTGCCAGTTTGGACAGGGGCACTAACTATGGCTACACCTTC.

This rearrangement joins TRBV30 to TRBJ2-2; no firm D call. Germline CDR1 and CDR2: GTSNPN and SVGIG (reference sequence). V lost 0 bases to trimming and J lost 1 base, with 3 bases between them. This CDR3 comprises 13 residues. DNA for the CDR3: TGTGCCTGGAGTGTACTGAACACCGGGGAGCTGTTTTTT. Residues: CAWSVLNTGELFF.

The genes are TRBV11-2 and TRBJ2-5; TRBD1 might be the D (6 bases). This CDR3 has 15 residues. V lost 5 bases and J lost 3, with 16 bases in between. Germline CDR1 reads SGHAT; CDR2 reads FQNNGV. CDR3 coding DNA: TGTGCCAGCAGCGAGACTTGGGGGCGCGAAGAGACCCAGTACTTC. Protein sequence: CASSETWGREETQYF.

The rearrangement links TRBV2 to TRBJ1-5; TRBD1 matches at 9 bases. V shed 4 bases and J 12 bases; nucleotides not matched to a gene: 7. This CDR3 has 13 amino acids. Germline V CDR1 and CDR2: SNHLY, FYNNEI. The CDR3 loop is CASSGDREISQHF. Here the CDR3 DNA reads TGTGCCAGCAGTGGGGACAGGGAAATCAGCCAGCATTTT.

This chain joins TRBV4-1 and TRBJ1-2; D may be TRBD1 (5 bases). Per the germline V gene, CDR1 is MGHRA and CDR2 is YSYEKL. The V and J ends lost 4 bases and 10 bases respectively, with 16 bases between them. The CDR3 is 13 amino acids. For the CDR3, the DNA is TGCGCCAGCAGCCGCCCCCTGGGGGGGGACTACACCTTC. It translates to CASSRPLGGDYTF.

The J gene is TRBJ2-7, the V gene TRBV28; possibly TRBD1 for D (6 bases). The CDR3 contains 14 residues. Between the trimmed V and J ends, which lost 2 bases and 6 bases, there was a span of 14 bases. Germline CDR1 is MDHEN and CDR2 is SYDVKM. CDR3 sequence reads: CASSLPTGSSEQYF. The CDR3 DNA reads TGTGCCAGCAGTTTACCTACAGGGTCGAGCGAGCAGTACTTC.